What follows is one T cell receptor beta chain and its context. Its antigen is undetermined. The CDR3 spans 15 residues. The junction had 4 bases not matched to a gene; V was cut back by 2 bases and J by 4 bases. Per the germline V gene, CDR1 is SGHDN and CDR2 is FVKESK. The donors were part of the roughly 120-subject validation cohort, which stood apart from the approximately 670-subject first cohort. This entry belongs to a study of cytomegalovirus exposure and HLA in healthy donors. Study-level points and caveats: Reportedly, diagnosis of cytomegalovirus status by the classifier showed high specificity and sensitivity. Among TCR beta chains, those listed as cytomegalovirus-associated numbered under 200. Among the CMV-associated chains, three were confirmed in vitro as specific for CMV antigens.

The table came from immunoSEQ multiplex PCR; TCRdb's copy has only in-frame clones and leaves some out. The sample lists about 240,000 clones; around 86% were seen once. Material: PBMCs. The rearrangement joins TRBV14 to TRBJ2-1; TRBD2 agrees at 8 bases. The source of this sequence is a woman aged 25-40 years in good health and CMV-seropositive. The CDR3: CASSQFSGGYNEQFF. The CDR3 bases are TGTGCCAGCAGCCAATTCTCGGGAGGGTACAATGAGCAGTTCTTC. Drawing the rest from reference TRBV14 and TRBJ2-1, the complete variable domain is EAGVTQFPSHSVIEKGQTVTLRCDPISGHDNLYWYRRVMGKEIKFLLHFVKESKQDESGMPNNRFLAERTGGTYSTLKVQPAELEDSGVYFCASSQFSGGYNEQFFGPGTRLTVL.